This T cell receptor (beta chain) was profiled in a study of identical twins. Study observations and caveats: Modelling underestimated the level of out-of-frame TCR alpha sharing observed in monozygotic twins. Twin-shared out-of-frame alpha sequences showed excess low generation probability.

V dropped 7 bases and J dropped 3; count of bases not matched to a gene: 9. The CDR3 loop spans 16 amino acids. Germline values: CDR1 LGHDT, CDR2 YNNKEL (reference sequence). It was template switching that added a universal primer site, and there were unique molecular identifiers on the cDNA. TCRdb used MiXCR to reprocess the 5' RACE reads, holding one entry per CDR3 protein. The profile shows approximately 630,000 distinct CDR3 sequences, under 8.5% of them singletons. This clonotype showed up just a few times. Its antigen is currently unknown. These same data were also listed under a study on yellow fever vaccine responses in identical twins. This second study says: Vaccine T cell responses of twins reportedly seemed partly convergent and partly personalized.

The origin of this receptor is a woman aged 18-35 years in good health. The rearrangement joins TRBV3-1 to TRBJ2-6; 7 bases align to TRBD1. Sequencing used PBMCs. The CDR3 reads CASTDGTAFGANVLTF. The CDR3 coding sequence is TGTGCCAGCACCGATGGGACAGCCTTTGGGGCCAACGTCCTGACTTTC. The complete variable domain, with remaining parts taken from reference TRBV3-1 and TRBJ2-6, reads DTAVSQTPKYLVTQMGNDKSIKCEQNLGHDTMYWYKQDSKKFLKIMFSYNNKELIINETVPNRFSPKSPDKAHLNLHINSLELGDSAVYFCASTDGTAFGANVLTFGAGSRLTVL.